The rows below give T cell receptor beta chains drawn from one sample of a study of blood T cell repertoires in COVID-19. Clones were read by immunoSEQ multiplex PCR, and TCRdb kept only the in-frame ones, dropping some. The sample includes some 460,000 clones, about 90% of them seen just once. Material for sequencing was PBMCs or T cells enriched from blood (not recorded which). Receptors originate from a woman between 18 and 29 years old with acute COVID-19. The CDR3 runs from the conserved cysteine through the conserved F or W. A D gene is named only where the DNA matches it firmly. Expanded clones are given a class, and other clones once, few, many or no size at all.

cdr3_aa | cdr3_nt | clone_size | j_call | v_call | d_call
CASSSSGGAIYEQYF | TGTGCCAGCAGCTCTAGCGGGGGGGCCATCTACGAGCAGTACTTC | . | TRBJ2-7 | TRBV7-2 | TRBD2
CASSTGSSGSSGEQYF | TGTGCCAGCAGCACTGGGTCAAGCGGGTCCTCGGGTGAGCAGTACTTC | . | TRBJ2-7 | TRBV11-2 | .
CAIGTRTQETQYF | TGTGCCATCGGTACTAGGACCCAAGAGACCCAGTACTTC | . | TRBJ2-5 | TRBV10-3 | .
CASSPRGVVYEQYF | TGCGCCAGCAGCCCCAGGGGGGTTGTCTACGAGCAGTACTTC | . | TRBJ2-7 | TRBV4-1 | .
CASSLTEGLAGGPRYEQYF | TGTGCCAGCAGCTTAACCGAGGGACTAGCGGGGGGGCCTCGCTACGAGCAGTACTTC | . | TRBJ2-7 | TRBV13 | TRBD2
CASSLDRGYTEAFF | TGCGCCAGCAGCTTGGACAGGGGGTACACTGAAGCTTTCTTT | . | TRBJ1-1 | TRBV5-1 | TRBD1
CSVTDMAGAEAFF | TGCAGCGTTACGGACATGGCTGGAGCTGAAGCTTTCTTT | few | TRBJ1-1 | TRBV29-1 | .
CASSGGVGEAPEAFF | TGTGCCAGCAGCGGAGGGGTAGGGGAGGCACCTGAAGCTTTCTTT | once | TRBJ1-1 | TRBV7-2 | .
CASSQEPPGGTEAFF | TGCGCCAGCAGCCAAGAACCCCCGGGGGGGACTGAAGCTTTCTTT | . | TRBJ1-1 | TRBV4-1 | .
CASKKGVGSNQPQHF | TGTGCCAGCAAGAAGGGGGTAGGAAGCAATCAGCCCCAGCATTTT | . | TRBJ1-5 | TRBV2 | .
CSATLVGGTNEQFF | TGCAGCGCAACCCTAGTTGGGGGGACTAATGAGCAGTTCTTC | . | TRBJ2-1 | TRBV29-1 | .
CASSHTGGGEDQPQHF | TGCGCCAGCAGTCATACAGGGGGCGGCGAAGATCAGCCCCAGCATTTT | few | TRBJ1-5 | TRBV23-1 | TRBD1
CASLRAGGEQYF | TGTGCCAGCTTAAGGGCGGGGGGCGAGCAGTACTTC | . | TRBJ2-7 | TRBV7-8 | TRBD2
CAWASRQENYGYTF | TGTGCCTGGGCTTCAAGACAGGAAAACTATGGCTACACCTTC | . | TRBJ1-2 | TRBV30 | .
CATDGQGNTEAFF | TGTGCCACTGATGGACAGGGAAACACTGAAGCTTTCTTT | . | TRBJ1-1 | TRBV19 | TRBD1
CASSVQGQGFTEAFF | TGTGCCAGCTCGGTACAGGGACAGGGCTTCACTGAAGCTTTCTTT | . | TRBJ1-1 | TRBV18 | TRBD1
CASSPRQTGELFF | TGTGCCAGCAGTCCTCGACAGACCGGGGAGCTGTTTTTT | . | TRBJ2-2 | TRBV28 | .
CASSQNIWESGQPQHF | TGCGCCAGCAGCCAAAACATATGGGAGTCGGGTCAGCCCCAGCATTTT | . | TRBJ1-5 | TRBV4-3 | .
CASSPGGYTDTQYF | TGTGCCAGCAGTCCAGGTGGATACACAGATACGCAGTATTTT | once | TRBJ2-3 | TRBV5-5 | .
CASSGTGGSDYGYTF | TGTGCCAGCAGCGGGACAGGGGGCTCAGACTATGGCTACACCTTC | . | TRBJ1-2 | TRBV28 | TRBD1
CASSTAGGQETQYF | TGCGCCAGCAGCACAGCAGGGGGTCAAGAGACCCAGTACTTC | . | TRBJ2-5 | TRBV5-1 | TRBD1
CASSIVRTSGGFYEQYF | TGTGCCAGTAGTATTGTCCGGACTAGCGGGGGTTTCTACGAGCAGTACTTC | . | TRBJ2-7 | TRBV19 | TRBD2
CASSFLLYGYTF | TGTGCCAGCAGCTTCTTACTCTATGGCTACACCTTC | . | TRBJ1-2 | TRBV7-2 | .
CASSLRITGGRSSYEQYF | TGTGCCAGCAGCTTGCGGATAACAGGGGGAAGGAGCTCCTACGAGCAGTACTTC | few | TRBJ2-7 | TRBV5-6 | TRBD1
CAWSERSARGYTF | TGTGCCTGGAGTGAAAGGAGCGCGCGGGGCTACACCTTC | . | TRBJ1-2 | TRBV30 | .
CASSTGTGNEQFF | TGTGCCAGCTCAACCGGGACAGGCAATGAGCAGTTCTTC | . | TRBJ2-1 | TRBV2 | TRBD1
CASSVGKGAYEQYF | TGTGCCAGCAGCGTAGGGAAAGGGGCCTACGAGCAGTACTTC | . | TRBJ2-7 | TRBV9 | .
CASSVAGATGELFF | TGTGCCAGCAGCGTAGCAGGGGCTACCGGGGAGCTGTTTTTT | . | TRBJ2-2 | TRBV9 | .
CASSAMPTGRREQYF | TGTGCCAGCAGCGCCATGCCGACAGGGCGAAGAGAGCAGTACTTC | . | TRBJ2-7 | TRBV9 | TRBD1
CASSSGVRTDTQYF | TGTGCCAGTAGTTCAGGGGTCCGCACAGATACGCAGTATTTT | . | TRBJ2-3 | TRBV19 | .
CASSVAVSSSYNEQFF | TGTGCCAGCAGCGTAGCTGTCTCCTCCTCCTACAATGAGCAGTTCTTC | . | TRBJ2-1 | TRBV9 | .
CASSLGGRALFEQYF | TGTGCCAGCAGCTTAGGCGGGAGGGCCTTGTTTGAGCAGTACTTC | . | TRBJ2-7 | TRBV11-2 | TRBD2
CASSESGGGGSYEQYF | TGTGCCAGCAGTGAATCCGGAGGGGGGGGCTCCTACGAGCAGTACTTC | . | TRBJ2-7 | TRBV25-1 | .
CAWSASGYNEQFF | TGTGCCTGGAGCGCTAGCGGATACAATGAGCAGTTCTTC | . | TRBJ2-1 | TRBV30 | TRBD2
CASRYSGMDTDTQYF | TGTGCCAGCAGATATAGCGGGATGGATACAGATACGCAGTATTTT | few | TRBJ2-3 | TRBV27 | TRBD2
CASSLAATRYEQYF | TGTGCCAGCAGTCTAGCGGCGACCCGGTACGAGCAGTACTTC | . | TRBJ2-7 | TRBV27 | TRBD2
CASSGQKQAKAFF | TGTGCCAGCAGTGGACAGAAACAGGCTAAAGCTTTCTTT | few | TRBJ1-1 | TRBV25-1 | .
CSVVTGFGNQPQHF | TGCAGCGTTGTTACAGGGTTCGGCAATCAGCCCCAGCATTTT | . | TRBJ1-5 | TRBV29-1 | .
CASSQGLAGAGQAYEQYF | TGCGCCAGCAGCCAAGGACTAGCGGGAGCAGGGCAAGCCTACGAGCAGTACTTC | . | TRBJ2-7 | TRBV4-3 | TRBD2
CASRLGTATNYGYTF | TGTGCCAGCAGGCTAGGGACAGCGACTAACTATGGCTACACCTTC | . | TRBJ1-2 | TRBV6-4 | TRBD1
CASSLALTRLGSYNEQFF | TGTGCCAGCAGCTTAGCCCTGACTAGGTTGGGTTCCTACAATGAGCAGTTCTTC | . | TRBJ2-1 | TRBV7-2 | .
CASGTSGNEQFF | TGTGCCAGTGGGACTAGCGGGAATGAGCAGTTCTTC | once | TRBJ2-1 | TRBV19 | TRBD2
CASSSWRSGSNEQFF | TGTGCCAGTAGTAGTTGGCGTAGCGGGAGTAATGAGCAGTTCTTC | . | TRBJ2-1 | TRBV19 | TRBD2
CASRGLAYNEQFF | TGTGCCAGCAGGGGACTAGCGTACAATGAGCAGTTCTTC | . | TRBJ2-1 | TRBV21-1 | .
CASSQFLQTNTGELFF | TGTGCCAGCAGCCAGTTTTTGCAGACGAACACCGGGGAGCTGTTTTTT | . | TRBJ2-2 | TRBV3-1/TRBV3-2 | .
CASSSLTENTEAFF | TGTGCCAGCTCGTCCCTAACTGAGAACACTGAAGCTTTCTTT | . | TRBJ1-1 | TRBV18 | .
CASSLDTVNYGYTF | TGTGCCAGCAGCTTAGATACGGTTAACTATGGCTACACCTTC | . | TRBJ1-2 | TRBV11-2 | .
CASSLRHEETQYF | TGTGCCAGCAGCTTGCGTCACGAAGAGACCCAGTACTTC | . | TRBJ2-5 | TRBV11-3 | .
CAISVGPQYEQYF | TGTGCCATCAGTGTTGGGCCGCAATACGAGCAGTACTTC | . | TRBJ2-7 | TRBV10-3 | .
CASSLSGTSYSEQYF | TGCGCCAGCAGCTTGTCCGGGACTAGCTATTCCGAGCAGTACTTC | . | TRBJ2-7 | TRBV5-1 | TRBD2
CASRGGLAGGIRDTQYF | TGCGCCAGCAGGGGTGGACTAGCGGGGGGTATTAGGGATACGCAGTATTTT | . | TRBJ2-3 | TRBV10-2 | TRBD2
CASSLGGGGTQYF | TGTGCCAGCAGCCTGGGCGGGGGAGGTACGCAGTATTTT | . | TRBJ2-3 | TRBV7-9 | TRBD2
CASSRSTGRGEQFF | TGTGCCAGCAGTCGATCGACAGGCCGAGGTGAGCAGTTCTTC | . | TRBJ2-1 | TRBV27 | .
CASRGQGNTEAFF | TGTGCCAGTAGGGGACAGGGGAACACTGAAGCTTTCTTT | . | TRBJ1-1 | TRBV19 | TRBD1
CASLPRQGARANYGYTF | TGTGCCAGCCTCCCACGGCAGGGGGCGCGGGCTAACTATGGCTACACCTTC | . | TRBJ1-2 | TRBV5-4 | TRBD1